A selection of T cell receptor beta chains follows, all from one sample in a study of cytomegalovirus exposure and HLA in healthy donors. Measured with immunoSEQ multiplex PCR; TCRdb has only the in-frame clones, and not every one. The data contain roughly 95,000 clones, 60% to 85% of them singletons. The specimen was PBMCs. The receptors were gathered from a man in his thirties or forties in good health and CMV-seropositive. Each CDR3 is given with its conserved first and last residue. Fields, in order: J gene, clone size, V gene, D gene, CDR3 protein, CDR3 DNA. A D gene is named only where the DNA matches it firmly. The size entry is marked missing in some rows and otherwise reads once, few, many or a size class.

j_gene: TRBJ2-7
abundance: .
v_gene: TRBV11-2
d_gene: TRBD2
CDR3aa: CASSLELAGGYEQYF
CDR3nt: TGTGCCAGCAGCTTAGAGCTAGCGGGGGGCTACGAGCAGTACTTC

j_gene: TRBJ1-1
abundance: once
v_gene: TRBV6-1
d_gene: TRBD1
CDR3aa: CASSEMTGGVTEAFF
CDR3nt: TGTGCCAGCAGTGAAATGACAGGGGGAGTCACTGAAGCTTTCTTT

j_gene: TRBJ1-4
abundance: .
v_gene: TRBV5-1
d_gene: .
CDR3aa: CASSLLGGEEHEKLFF
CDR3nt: TGCGCCAGCAGCTTGCTAGGGGGTGAGGAGCATGAAAAACTGTTTTTT

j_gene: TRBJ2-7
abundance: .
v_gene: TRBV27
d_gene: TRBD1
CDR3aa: CASSMGQGAWEQYF
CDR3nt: TGTGCCAGCAGTATGGGACAGGGGGCCTGGGAGCAGTACTTC

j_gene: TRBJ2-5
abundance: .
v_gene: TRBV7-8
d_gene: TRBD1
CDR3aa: CASSSSGTDQETQYF
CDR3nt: TGTGCCAGCAGCTCTTCCGGGACAGATCAAGAGACCCAGTACTTC

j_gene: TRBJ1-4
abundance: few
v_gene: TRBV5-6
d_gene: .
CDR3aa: CASLRRGGSNEKLFF
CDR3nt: TGTGCCAGCCTCCGTCGAGGAGGGTCTAATGAAAAACTGTTTTTT

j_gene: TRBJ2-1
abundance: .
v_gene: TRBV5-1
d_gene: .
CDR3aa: CASSLPGAEQFF
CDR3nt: TGCGCCAGCAGCCTGCCTGGGGCAGAACAGTTCTTC

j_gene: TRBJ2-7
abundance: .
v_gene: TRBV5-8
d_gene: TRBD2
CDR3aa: CASSSGGHGYEQYF
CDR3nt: TGTGCCAGCAGCAGCGGGGGGCATGGCTACGAGCAGTACTTC

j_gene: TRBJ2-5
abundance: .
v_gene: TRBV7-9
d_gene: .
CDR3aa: CASSAQWLQETQYF
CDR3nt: TGTGCCAGCAGCGCCCAGTGGCTTCAAGAGACCCAGTACTTC

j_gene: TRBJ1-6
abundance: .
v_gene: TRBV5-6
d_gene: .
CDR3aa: CASSLYGVTVNSPLHF
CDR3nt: TGTGCCAGCAGCTTGTACGGGGTTACGGTTAATTCACCCCTCCACTTT

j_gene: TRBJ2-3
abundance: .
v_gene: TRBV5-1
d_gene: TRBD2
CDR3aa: CASSTGGPDTQYF
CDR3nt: TGCGCCAGCAGCACGGGGGGGCCGGATACGCAGTATTTT

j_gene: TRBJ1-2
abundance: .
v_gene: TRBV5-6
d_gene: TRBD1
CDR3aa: CASSFLTGGHGYTF
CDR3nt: TGTGCCAGCAGTTTCCTTACAGGGGGCCATGGCTACACCTTC

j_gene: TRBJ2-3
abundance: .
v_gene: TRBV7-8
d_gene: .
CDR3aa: CASSLSGPHLTDTQYF
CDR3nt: TGTGCCAGCAGCTTAAGTGGGCCCCATCTCACAGATACGCAGTATTTT

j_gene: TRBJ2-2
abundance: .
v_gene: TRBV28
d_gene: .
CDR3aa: CASSPASGTGELFF
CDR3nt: TGTGCCAGCAGTCCTGCCTCAGGGACAGGGGAGCTGTTTTTT

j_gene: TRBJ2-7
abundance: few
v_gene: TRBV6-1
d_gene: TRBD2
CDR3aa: CATQAGSSYEQYF
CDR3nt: TGTGCCACCCAAGCGGGATCCTCCTACGAGCAGTACTTC

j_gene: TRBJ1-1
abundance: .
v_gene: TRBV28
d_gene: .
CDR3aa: CASSLVVNTEAFF
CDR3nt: TGTGCCAGCAGTTTAGTAGTGAACACTGAAGCTTTCTTT

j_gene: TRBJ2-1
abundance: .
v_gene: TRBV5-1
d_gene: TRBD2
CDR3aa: CASSFSLAGSNNEQFF
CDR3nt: TGCGCCAGCAGCTTTAGCTTAGCGGGGTCAAACAATGAGCAGTTCTTC

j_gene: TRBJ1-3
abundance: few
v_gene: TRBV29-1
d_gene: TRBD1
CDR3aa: CSVEKGGQGGSGNTIYF
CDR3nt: TGCAGCGTTGAGAAGGGGGGACAGGGGGGTTCCGGAAACACCATATATTTT

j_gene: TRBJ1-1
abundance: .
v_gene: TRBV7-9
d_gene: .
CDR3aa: CASSLAGLEELSTEAFF
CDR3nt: TGTGCCAGCAGCTTAGCGGGGTTGGAGGAATTAAGCACTGAAGCTTTCTTT

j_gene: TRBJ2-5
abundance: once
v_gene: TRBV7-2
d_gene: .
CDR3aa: CASSFTDGIQETQYF
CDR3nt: TGTGCCAGCAGCTTTACGGACGGGATCCAAGAGACCCAGTACTTC

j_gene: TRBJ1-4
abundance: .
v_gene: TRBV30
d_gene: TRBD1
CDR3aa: CAWSAHRGMGEKLFF
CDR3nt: TGTGCCTGGAGTGCTCACAGGGGAATGGGTGAAAAACTGTTTTTT

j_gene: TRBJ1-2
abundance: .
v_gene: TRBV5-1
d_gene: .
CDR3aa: CASSLGGLFHSYTF
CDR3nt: TGCGCCAGCAGCTTGGGGGGGCTATTCCATAGCTACACCTTC

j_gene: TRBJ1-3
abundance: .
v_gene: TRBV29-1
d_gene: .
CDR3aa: CSVGRGTSGNTIYF
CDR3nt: TGCAGCGTGGGAAGGGGGACCTCTGGAAACACCATATATTTT

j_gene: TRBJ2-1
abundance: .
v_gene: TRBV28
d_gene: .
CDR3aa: CASGDRGEQFF
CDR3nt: TGTGCCAGCGGCGATAGGGGTGAGCAGTTCTTC

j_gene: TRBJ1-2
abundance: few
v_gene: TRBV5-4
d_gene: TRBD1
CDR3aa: CASSLNRGSYGYTF
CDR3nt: TGTGCCAGCAGCCTCAACAGGGGAAGCTATGGCTACACCTTC

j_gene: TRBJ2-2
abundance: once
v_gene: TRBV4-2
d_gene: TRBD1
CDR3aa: CASSQGQGTGELFF
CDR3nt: TGTGCCAGCAGCCAAGGACAGGGCACCGGGGAGCTGTTTTTT

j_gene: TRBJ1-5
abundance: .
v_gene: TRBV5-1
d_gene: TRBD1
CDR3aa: CASKDRDHQPQHF
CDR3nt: TGCGCCAGCAAGGACAGGGACCATCAGCCCCAGCATTTT

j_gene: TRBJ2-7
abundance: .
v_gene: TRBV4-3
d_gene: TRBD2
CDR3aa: CASSQGAGFYGEQYF
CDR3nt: TGCGCCAGCAGCCAAGGAGCGGGGTTCTACGGCGAGCAGTACTTC

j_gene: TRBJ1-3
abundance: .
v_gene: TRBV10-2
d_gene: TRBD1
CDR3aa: CASSYTGAGNTIYF
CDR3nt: TGCGCCAGCAGCTACACAGGGGCTGGAAACACCATATATTTT

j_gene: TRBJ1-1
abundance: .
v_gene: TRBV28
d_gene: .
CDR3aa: CASSLRGIAEAFF
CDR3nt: TGTGCCAGCAGTTTAAGGGGGATCGCTGAAGCTTTCTTT

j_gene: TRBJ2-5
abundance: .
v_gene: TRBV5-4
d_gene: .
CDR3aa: CASSRDGTQYF
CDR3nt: TGTGCCAGCAGCCGAGATGGGACCCAGTACTTC

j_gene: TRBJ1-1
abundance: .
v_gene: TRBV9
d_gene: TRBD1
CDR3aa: CASSYTGTGTQGAFF
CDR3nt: TGTGCCAGCAGTTATACCGGGACAGGTACTCAGGGGGCTTTCTTT

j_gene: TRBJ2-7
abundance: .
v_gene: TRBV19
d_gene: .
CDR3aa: CASSMGDITYEQYF
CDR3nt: TGTGCCAGTAGTATGGGGGACATTACCTACGAGCAGTACTTC

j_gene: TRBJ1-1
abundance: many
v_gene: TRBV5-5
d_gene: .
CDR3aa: CASSLWGDTEAFF
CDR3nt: TGTGCCAGCAGCTTGTGGGGAGACACTGAAGCTTTCTTT

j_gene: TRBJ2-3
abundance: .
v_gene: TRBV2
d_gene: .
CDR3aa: CASSKRQGTQYF
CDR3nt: TGTGCCAGCAGCAAGCGGCAGGGGACGCAGTATTTT

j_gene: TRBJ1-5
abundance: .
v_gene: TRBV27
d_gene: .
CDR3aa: CASSLRGNQPQHF
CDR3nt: TGTGCCAGCAGCCTCCGGGGGAATCAGCCCCAGCATTTT

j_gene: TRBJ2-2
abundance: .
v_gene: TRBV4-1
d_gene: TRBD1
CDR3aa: CASSGQGLIAGELFF
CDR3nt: TGCGCCAGCAGCGGACAGGGGTTGATCGCCGGGGAGCTGTTTTTT

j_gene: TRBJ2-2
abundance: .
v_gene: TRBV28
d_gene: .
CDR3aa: CASSAGLIRELFF
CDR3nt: TGTGCCAGCAGCGCAGGGTTGATCCGGGAGCTGTTTTTT

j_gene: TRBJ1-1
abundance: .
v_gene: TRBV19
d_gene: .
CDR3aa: CASSTTGSREAFF
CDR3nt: TGTGCCAGTAGTACCACCGGGTCACGGGAAGCTTTCTTT

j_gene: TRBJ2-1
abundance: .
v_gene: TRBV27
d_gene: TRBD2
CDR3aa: CASSPSGTSAHEQFF
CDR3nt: TGTGCCAGCAGTCCATCCGGGACTAGCGCCCATGAGCAGTTCTTC

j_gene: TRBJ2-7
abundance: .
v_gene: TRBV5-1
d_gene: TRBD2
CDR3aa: CASSPTSGIYEQYF
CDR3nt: TGCGCCAGCAGCCCCACTAGCGGGATCTACGAGCAGTACTTC

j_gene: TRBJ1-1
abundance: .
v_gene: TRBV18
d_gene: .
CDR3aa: CASSYLEGSEAFF
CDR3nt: TGTGCCAGCTCCTACCTCGAGGGTTCTGAAGCTTTCTTT

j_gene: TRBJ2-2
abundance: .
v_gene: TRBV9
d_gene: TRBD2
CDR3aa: CASSPLGLAGVTVFF
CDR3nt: TGTGCCAGCAGCCCTCTGGGACTAGCGGGGGTAACGGTGTTTTTT

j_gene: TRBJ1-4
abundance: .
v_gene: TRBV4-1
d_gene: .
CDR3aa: CASSQWGGGTNEKLFF
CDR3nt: TGCGCCAGCAGCCAATGGGGCGGAGGGACTAATGAAAAACTGTTTTTT

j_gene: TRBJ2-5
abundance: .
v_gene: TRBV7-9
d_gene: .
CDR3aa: CASSLATRVQETQYF
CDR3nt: TGTGCCAGCAGCTTAGCCACGCGGGTCCAAGAGACCCAGTACTTC

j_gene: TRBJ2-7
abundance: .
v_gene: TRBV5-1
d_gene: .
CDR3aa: CASSLGAGYMSYEQYF
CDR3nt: TGCGCCAGCAGCTTGGGGGCCGGATATATGTCCTACGAGCAGTACTTC

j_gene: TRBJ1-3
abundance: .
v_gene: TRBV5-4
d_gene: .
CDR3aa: CASSLFGQGGFGNTIYF
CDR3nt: TGTGCCAGCAGCTTGTTTGGGCAGGGAGGATTCGGAAACACCATATATTTT

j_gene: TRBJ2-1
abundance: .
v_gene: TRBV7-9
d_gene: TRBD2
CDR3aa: CASSLGLAGEQFF
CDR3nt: TGTGCCAGCAGCTTAGGACTAGCGGGTGAGCAGTTCTTC

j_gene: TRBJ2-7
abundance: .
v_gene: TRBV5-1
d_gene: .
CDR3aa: CASSPRGSNDEQYF
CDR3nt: TGCGCCAGCAGCCCTCGGGGATCCAACGACGAGCAGTACTTC

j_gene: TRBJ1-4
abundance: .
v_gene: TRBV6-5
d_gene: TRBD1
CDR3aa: CASSVTGAENEKLFF
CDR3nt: TGTGCCAGCAGTGTAACAGGGGCTGAGAATGAAAAACTGTTTTTT

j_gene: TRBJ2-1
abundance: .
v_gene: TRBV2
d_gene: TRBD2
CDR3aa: CASSEVRTSPYNEQFF
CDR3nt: TGTGCCAGCAGTGAAGTTCGGACTAGTCCCTACAATGAGCAGTTCTTC

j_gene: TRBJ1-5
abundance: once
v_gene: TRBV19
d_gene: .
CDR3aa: CASSIGLLNQPQHF
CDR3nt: TGTGCCAGTAGTATAGGACTGCTCAATCAGCCCCAGCATTTT

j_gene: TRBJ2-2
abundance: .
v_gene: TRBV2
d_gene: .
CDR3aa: CASTRGDTGELFF
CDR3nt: TGTGCCAGCACCAGGGGTGACACCGGGGAGCTGTTTTTT

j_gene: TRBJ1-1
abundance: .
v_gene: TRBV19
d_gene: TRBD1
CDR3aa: CASSPGQVANTEAFF
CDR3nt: TGTGCCAGTAGTCCGGGACAGGTGGCGAACACTGAAGCTTTCTTT